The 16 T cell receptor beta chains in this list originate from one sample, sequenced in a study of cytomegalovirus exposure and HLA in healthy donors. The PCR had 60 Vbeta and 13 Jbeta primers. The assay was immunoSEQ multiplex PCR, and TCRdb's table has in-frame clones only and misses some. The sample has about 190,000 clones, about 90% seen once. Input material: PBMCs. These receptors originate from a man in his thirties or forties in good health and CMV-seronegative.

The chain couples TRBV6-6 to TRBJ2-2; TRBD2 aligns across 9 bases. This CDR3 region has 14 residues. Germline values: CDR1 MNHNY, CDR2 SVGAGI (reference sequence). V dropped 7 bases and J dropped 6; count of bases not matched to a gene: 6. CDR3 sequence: CASKSSGRSGELFF. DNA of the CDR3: TGTGCCAGCAAGAGTAGCGGGAGATCCGGGGAGCTGTTTTTT.

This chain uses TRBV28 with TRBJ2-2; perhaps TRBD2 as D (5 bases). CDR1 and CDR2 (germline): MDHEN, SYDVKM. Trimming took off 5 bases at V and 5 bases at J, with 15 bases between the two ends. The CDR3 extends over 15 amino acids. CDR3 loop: CASSPVRGITGELFF. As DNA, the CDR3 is TGTGCCAGCAGTCCCGTTCGGGGTATTACCGGGGAGCTGTTTTTT.

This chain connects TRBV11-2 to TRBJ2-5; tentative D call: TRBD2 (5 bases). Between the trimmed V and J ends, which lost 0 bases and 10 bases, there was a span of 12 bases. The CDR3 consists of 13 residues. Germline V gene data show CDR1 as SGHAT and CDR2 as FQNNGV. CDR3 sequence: CASSLDQERIQYF. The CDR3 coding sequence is TGTGCCAGCAGCTTAGATCAGGAGCGGATCCAGTACTTC. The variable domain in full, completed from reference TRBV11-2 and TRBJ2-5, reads EAGVAQSPRYKIIEKRQSVAFWCNPISGHATLYWYQQILGQGPKLLIQFQNNGVVDDSQLPKDRFSAERLKGVDSTLKIQPAKLEDSAVYLCASSLDQERIQYFGPGTRLLVL.

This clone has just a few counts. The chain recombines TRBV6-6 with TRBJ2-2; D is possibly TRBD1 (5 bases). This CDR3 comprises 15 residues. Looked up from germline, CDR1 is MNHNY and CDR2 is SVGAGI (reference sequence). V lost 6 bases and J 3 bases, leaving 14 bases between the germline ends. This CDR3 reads CASSHGQGDTGELFF. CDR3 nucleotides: TGTGCCAGCAGCCACGGACAAGGGGACACCGGGGAGCTGTTTTTT.

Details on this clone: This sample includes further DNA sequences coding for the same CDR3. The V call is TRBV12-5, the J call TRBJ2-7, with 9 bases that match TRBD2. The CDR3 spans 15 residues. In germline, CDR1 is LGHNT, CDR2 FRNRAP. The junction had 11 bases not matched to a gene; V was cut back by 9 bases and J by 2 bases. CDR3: CASRRRGGKTYEQYF. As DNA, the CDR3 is TGTGCTAGCCGTCGGCGGGGGGGAAAGACCTACGAGCAGTACTTC.

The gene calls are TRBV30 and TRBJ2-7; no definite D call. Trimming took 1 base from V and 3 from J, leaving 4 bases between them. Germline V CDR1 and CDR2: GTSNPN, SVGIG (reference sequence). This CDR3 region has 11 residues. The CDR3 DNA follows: TGTGCCTGGAGTGCAAACTACGAGCAGTACTTC. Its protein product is CAWSANYEQYF.

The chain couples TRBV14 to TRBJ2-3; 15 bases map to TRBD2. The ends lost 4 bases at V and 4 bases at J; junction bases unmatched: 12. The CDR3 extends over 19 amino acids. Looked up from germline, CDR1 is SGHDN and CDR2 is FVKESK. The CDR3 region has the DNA TGTGCCAGCAGCCGATCGGGACTAGCGGGGGGCCGGCACCCAGATACGCAGTATTTT. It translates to CASSRSGLAGGRHPDTQYF.

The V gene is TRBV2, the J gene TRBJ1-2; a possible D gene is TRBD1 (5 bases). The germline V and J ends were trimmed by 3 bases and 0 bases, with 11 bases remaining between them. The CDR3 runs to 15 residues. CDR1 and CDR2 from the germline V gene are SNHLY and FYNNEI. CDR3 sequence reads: CASSEGRGANYGYTF. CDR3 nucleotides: TGTGCCAGCAGTGAGGGGCGGGGAGCTAACTATGGCTACACCTTC.

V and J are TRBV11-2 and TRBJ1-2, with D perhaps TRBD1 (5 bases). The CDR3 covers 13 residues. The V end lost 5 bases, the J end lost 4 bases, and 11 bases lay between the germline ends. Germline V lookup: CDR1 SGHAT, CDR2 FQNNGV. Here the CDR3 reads CASSPSTAYGYTF. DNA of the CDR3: TGTGCCAGCAGCCCGTCGACAGCCTATGGCTACACCTTC.

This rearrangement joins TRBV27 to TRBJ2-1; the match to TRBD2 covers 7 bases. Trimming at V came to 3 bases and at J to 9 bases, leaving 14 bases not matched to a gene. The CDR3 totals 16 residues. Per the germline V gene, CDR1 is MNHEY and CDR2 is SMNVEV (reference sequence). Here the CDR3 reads CASSFLKGGPGGEQFF. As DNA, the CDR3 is TGTGCCAGCAGTTTTCTCAAGGGAGGGCCGGGAGGTGAGCAGTTCTTC.

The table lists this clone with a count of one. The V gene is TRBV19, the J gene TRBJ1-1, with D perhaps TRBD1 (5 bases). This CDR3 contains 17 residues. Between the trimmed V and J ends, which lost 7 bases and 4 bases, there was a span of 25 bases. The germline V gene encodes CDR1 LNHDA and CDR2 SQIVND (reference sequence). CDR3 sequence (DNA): TGTGCCAGTACCGGGGGAGAGAGGACAATCATGGGCACTGAAGCTTTCTTT. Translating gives CASTGGERTIMGTEAFF. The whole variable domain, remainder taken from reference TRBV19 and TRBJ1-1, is DGGITQSPKYLFRKEGQNVTLSCEQNLNHDAMYWYRQDPGQGLRLIYYSQIVNDFQKGDIAEGYSVSREKKESFPLTVTSAQKNPTAFYLCASTGGERTIMGTEAFFGQGTRLTVV.

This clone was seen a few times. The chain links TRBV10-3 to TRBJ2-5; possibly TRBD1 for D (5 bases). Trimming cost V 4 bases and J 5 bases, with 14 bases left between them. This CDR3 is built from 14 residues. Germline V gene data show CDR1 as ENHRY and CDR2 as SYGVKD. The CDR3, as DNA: TGTGCCATCAGTGGATATCAGGGTTTGGAGACCCAGTACTTC. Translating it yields CAISGYQGLETQYF.

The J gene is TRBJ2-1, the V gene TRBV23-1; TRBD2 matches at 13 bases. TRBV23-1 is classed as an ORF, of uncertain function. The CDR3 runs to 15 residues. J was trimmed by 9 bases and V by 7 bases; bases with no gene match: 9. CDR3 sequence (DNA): TGCGCCAGCACCCCTTGGACTAGCGGGAGTGGTGAGCAGTTCTTC. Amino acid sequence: CASTPWTSGSGEQFF.

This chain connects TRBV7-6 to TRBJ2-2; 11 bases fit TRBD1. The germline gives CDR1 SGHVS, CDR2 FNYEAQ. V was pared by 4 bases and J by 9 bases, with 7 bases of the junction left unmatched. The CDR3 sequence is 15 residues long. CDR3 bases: TGTGCCAGCAGCTACGGACAGGGGGCAAAGCGGGAGCTGTTTTTT. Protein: CASSYGQGAKRELFF.

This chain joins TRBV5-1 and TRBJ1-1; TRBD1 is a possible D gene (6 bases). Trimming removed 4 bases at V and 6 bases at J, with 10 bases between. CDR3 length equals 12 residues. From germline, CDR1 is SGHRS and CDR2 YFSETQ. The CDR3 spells CASSRQGSEAFF. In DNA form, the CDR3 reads TGCGCCAGCAGCCGCCAGGGGTCTGAAGCTTTCTTT.

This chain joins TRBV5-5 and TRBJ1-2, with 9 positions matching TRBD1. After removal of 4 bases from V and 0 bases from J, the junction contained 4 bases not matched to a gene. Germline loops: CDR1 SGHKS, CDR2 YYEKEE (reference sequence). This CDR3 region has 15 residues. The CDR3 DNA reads TGTGCCAGCAGCCCCAACAGGGGGCCTAACTATGGCTACACCTTC. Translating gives CASSPNRGPNYGYTF. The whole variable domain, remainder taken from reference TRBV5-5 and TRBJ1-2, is DAGVTQSPTHLIKTRGQQVTLRCSPISGHKSVSWYQQVLGQGPQFIFQYYEKEERGRGNFPDRFSARQFPNYSSELNVNALLLGDSALYLCASSPNRGPNYGYTFGSGTRLTVV.